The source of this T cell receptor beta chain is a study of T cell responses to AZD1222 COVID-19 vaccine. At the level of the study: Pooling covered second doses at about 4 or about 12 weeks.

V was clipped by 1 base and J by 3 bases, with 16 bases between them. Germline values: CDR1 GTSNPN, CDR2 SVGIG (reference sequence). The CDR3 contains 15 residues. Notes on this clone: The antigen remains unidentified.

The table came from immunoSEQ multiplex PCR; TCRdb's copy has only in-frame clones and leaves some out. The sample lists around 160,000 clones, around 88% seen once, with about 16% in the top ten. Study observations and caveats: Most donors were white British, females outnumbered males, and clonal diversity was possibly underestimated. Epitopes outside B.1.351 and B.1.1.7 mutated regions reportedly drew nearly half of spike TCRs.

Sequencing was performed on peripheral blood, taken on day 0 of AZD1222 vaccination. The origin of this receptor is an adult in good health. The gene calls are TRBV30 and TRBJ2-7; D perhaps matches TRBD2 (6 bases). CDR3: CAWSGPGGMGYEQYF. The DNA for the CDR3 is TGTGCCTGGAGTGGCCCAGGAGGGATGGGCTACGAGCAGTACTTC.